This is a list of T cell receptor beta chains from one sample in a study of cytomegalovirus exposure and HLA in healthy donors. Data came from immunoSEQ multiplex PCR; TCRdb stores just in-frame clones and leaves some out. Of some 100,000 clones listed, 60% to 85% are singletons. The sample comprised PBMCs. These receptors were collected from a female donor in good health and CMV-seronegative. Each CDR3 is given with its conserved first and last residue. D genes are given only for firm matches. Part of the rows lack a size; the others show once, few, many or a class for expanded clones.

>NA|TRBJ2-5|TRBV18|NA
CASSPRTTSIYQETQYF
TGTGCCAGCTCACCTCGAACTACAAGTATTTACCAAGAGACCCAGTACTTC
>NA|TRBJ2-7|TRBV6-5|once
CASSPRGDGGYEQYF
TGTGCCAGCAGCCCCAGGGGGGATGGGGGTTACGAGCAGTACTTC
>TRBD2|TRBJ2-5|TRBV4-3|many
CASSQDGPGGPETQYF
TGCGCCAGCAGCCAAGATGGGCCGGGGGGGCCCGAGACCCAGTACTTC
>NA|TRBJ1-1|TRBV6-5|few
CASSYSMVDTEAFF
TGTGCCAGCAGTTACTCGATGGTAGACACTGAAGCTTTCTTT
>NA|TRBJ1-2|TRBV11-2|NA
CASSLMLTMGYTF
TGTGCCAGCAGCCTTATGCTTACTATGGGCTACACCTTC
>TRBD2|TRBJ2-7|TRBV7-9|NA
CASSQLAGGAYEQYF
TGTGCCAGCAGTCAACTAGCGGGGGGAGCCTACGAGCAGTACTTC
>TRBD1|TRBJ2-7|TRBV5-6|NA
CASSLAGTGQYEQYF
TGTGCCAGCAGCTTGGCCGGGACAGGTCAATACGAGCAGTACTTC
>NA|TRBJ1-2|TRBV4-2|NA
CASSQDGLRDRHGYTF
TGTGCCAGCAGCCAAGATGGGTTGAGGGATCGGCATGGCTACACCTTC
>TRBD1|TRBJ1-3|TRBV7-9|NA
CASSFGQGISGNTIYF
TGTGCCAGCAGCTTCGGACAGGGGATATCTGGAAACACCATATATTTT
>NA|TRBJ2-7|TRBV5-8|NA
CASSRRTSRDEQYF
TGTGCCAGCAGCCGCCGGACTTCTAGAGACGAGCAGTACTTC
>TRBD1|TRBJ2-7|TRBV7-6|NA
CASSLTTGGREQYF
TGTGCCAGCAGCTTGACGACAGGGGGACGCGAGCAGTACTTC
>TRBD1|TRBJ1-5|TRBV7-9|few
CASSLGTGDQPQHF
TGTGCCAGCAGCTTGGGGACAGGCGATCAGCCCCAGCATTTT
>NA|TRBJ1-1|TRBV7-2|NA
CASSRGGTEAFF
TGTGCCAGCAGCCGAGGAGGCACTGAAGCTTTCTTT
>TRBD1|TRBJ2-3|TRBV7-9|few
CASIPGTGILSTDTQYF
TGTGCCAGCATCCCCGGGACAGGGATCCTTAGCACAGATACGCAGTATTTT
>NA|TRBJ2-2|TRBV7-6|NA
CASSIYRDTGELFF
TGTGCCAGCAGCATATACAGGGACACCGGGGAGCTGTTTTTT
>TRBD1|TRBJ1-3|TRBV9|NA
CASSPGQGGGNTIYF
TGTGCCAGCAGCCCGGGACAGGGGGGCGGAAACACCATATATTTT
>TRBD1|TRBJ1-4|TRBV7-9|NA
CASSSPGTVHNEKLFF
TGTGCCAGCAGCTCCCCCGGGACAGTCCATAATGAAAAACTGTTTTTT
>NA|TRBJ1-2|TRBV5-6|NA
CASRETERYGYTF
TGTGCCAGCAGAGAGACAGAGCGCTATGGCTACACCTTC
>TRBD2|TRBJ2-3|TRBV11-2|NA
CASSPGTSPDTQYF
TGTGCCAGCAGCCCTGGGACTAGCCCAGATACGCAGTATTTT
>TRBD2|TRBJ2-1|TRBV18|NA
CASSPDSGGPYNEQFF
TGTGCCAGCTCACCGGATAGCGGGGGGCCTTACAATGAGCAGTTCTTC
>NA|TRBJ2-1|TRBV5-1|NA
CASSLIEDNEQFF
TGCGCCAGCAGCTTGATCGAGGACAATGAGCAGTTCTTC
>NA|TRBJ2-3|TRBV6-4|NA
CASSAPPPSGANTDTQYF
TGTGCCAGCAGCGCACCCCCCCCATCAGGGGCCAACACAGATACGCAGTATTTT
>NA|TRBJ1-3|TRBV9|NA
CASSSRDRTEEYF
TGTGCCAGCAGTAGCCGGGACCGGACAGAGGAGTATTTT
>TRBD1|TRBJ1-1|TRBV7-9|NA
CASTGQGATEAFF
TGTGCCAGCACGGGACAGGGGGCCACTGAAGCTTTCTTT
>NA|TRBJ1-1|TRBV4-3|NA
CASSQDRQVNTEAFF
TGCGCCAGCAGCCAAGATAGACAGGTGAACACTGAAGCTTTCTTT
>NA|TRBJ2-1|TRBV5-6|NA
CASSLLLWQGGNEQFF
TGTGCCAGCAGCTTGCTTTTATGGCAGGGTGGCAATGAGCAGTTCTTC
>TRBD2|TRBJ2-1|TRBV19|NA
CASSFRLAGAREQFF
TGTGCCAGTAGTTTTCGACTAGCGGGGGCGCGGGAGCAGTTCTTC
>NA|TRBJ2-5|TRBV6-6|NA
CASRPPGGQETQYF
TGTGCCAGCAGACCGCCCGGGGGTCAAGAGACCCAGTACTTC
>NA|TRBJ1-6|TRBV30|NA
CASSPPTYNSPLHF
TGTGCATCCTCACCTCCTACCTATAATTCACCCCTCCACTTT
>NA|TRBJ1-2|TRBV12-1|NA
CASSFGQGGYGYTF
TGTGCCAGCAGCTTTGGACAGGGGGGCTATGGCTACACCTTC
>NA|TRBJ2-1|TRBV5-4|NA
CASRDSDNEQFF
TGTGCCAGCAGGGACAGCGACAATGAGCAGTTCTTC
>TRBD1|TRBJ1-1|TRBV5-1|few
CASSQTLGQGLRAFF
TGCGCCAGCAGCCAGACCCTTGGACAGGGACTAAGAGCTTTCTTT
>NA|TRBJ2-2|TRBV30|NA
CAWSVGAGELFF
TGTGCCTGGAGTGTCGGTGCAGGGGAGCTGTTTTTT
>NA|TRBJ2-7|TRBV9|NA
CASSVVSGGYEQYF
TGTGCCAGCAGCGTAGTGTCTGGAGGCTACGAGCAGTACTTC
>TRBD1|TRBJ1-1|TRBV7-9|NA
CASSLSAGGNTEAFF
TGTGCCAGCAGCTTATCGGCAGGGGGCAACACTGAAGCTTTCTTT
>TRBD2|TRBJ2-1|TRBV7-2|NA
CASSPAGDSYNEQFF
TGTGCCAGCAGCCCCGCGGGGGACTCCTACAATGAGCAGTTCTTC
>TRBD2|TRBJ2-2|TRBV4-1|NA
CASSQDLVAGVGKDTGELFF
TGCGCCAGCAGCCAAGATCTTGTTGCGGGGGTAGGCAAGGACACCGGGGAGCTGTTTTTT